This T cell receptor beta chain emerged from a study of T-cell memory formation after mild COVID-19. Study-level information: TCR clusters largely stayed donor specific. Study conclusions and caveats: That cross-reactive memory joined was suggested by some responding clones appearing in pre-infection memory.

By share of the sample, this clonotype is medium-sized. As yet, its antigen is unknown. TCRalpha and TCRbeta libraries used 5'RACE with constant-segment primers and UMIs. TCRdb ran MiXCR on the 5' RACE reads and lists one entry per CDR3 protein. The top ten hold around 1.5% of the sample, which has tens of thousands of distinct CDR3 sequences, more than 15% seen once. Sequencing used PBMCs or a T cell subset sorted from them (not recorded which). The receptor's source is an adult who had mild COVID-19 (a few samples of this study predate the infection). Cell type and time point are not known.

DNA for the CDR3: TGTGCCAGCAGTTTATACAGAGGCACTGAAGCTTTCTTT. Protein sequence: CASSLYRGTEAFF. V is TRBV12-3 or TRBV12-4 and J is TRBJ1-1; no reliable D call. The CDR3 is 13 residues long. With 2 bases removed from V and 4 bases from J, the gap between germline ends came to 8 bases.